A single sample is the source of the 30 T cell receptor beta chains below, sequenced in a study of CD8 T cells in Susac syndrome. cDNA came from 0.5 to 1 ug RNA primed by random hexamers. Using its own MiXCR run on the immunoSEQ multiplex PCR reads, TCRdb lists one record per CDR3 protein. The sample gives some 180,000 distinct CDR3 sequences, roughly 94% of which show up once; approximately 0.1% is in the top ten. The source material was CD4+ T cells from PBMCs. Receptors were obtained from a human donor in good health.

This clonotype was detected only once. This chain links TRBV5-1 with TRBJ2-3; D uncertain. The CDR3 sequence is 12 residues long. Per the germline V gene, CDR1 is SGHRS and CDR2 is YFSETQ. The V and J ends lost 4 bases and 2 bases respectively, with 5 bases between them. The CDR3 reads CASSTATDTQYF. As DNA, the CDR3 is TGCGCCAGCAGCACTGCCACAGATACGCAGTATTTT.

The chain couples TRBV11-1 to TRBJ2-7, with D unresolved. Germline CDR1 is SGHAT and CDR2 is FQDESV (reference sequence). The CDR3 is 13 amino acids. Trimming removed 3 bases from V and 2 bases from J, with 8 bases in between. CDR3 nucleotides: TGTGCCAGCAGCTTCATTGGGACCTACGAGCAGTACTTC. Translated: CASSFIGTYEQYF.

This rearrangement joins TRBV7-9 to TRBJ2-5; no reliable D call. CDR3 length equals 15 residues. V lost 2 bases and J lost 0, with 10 bases in between. In germline, CDR1 is SEHNR, CDR2 FQNEAQ (reference sequence). CDR3 bases: TGTGCCAGCAGCTTAAGAGGCCTCCACCAAGAGACCCAGTACTTC. It codes for CASSLRGLHQETQYF.

The chain uses TRBV29-1 and TRBJ2-3; 7 positions match TRBD1. Germline CDR1 and CDR2: SQVTM and ANQGSEA. The CDR3 sequence is 12 residues long. The J segment lost 6 bases and the V segment lost 8 bases, leaving 8 bases of the junction unmatched. CDR3 region: CSTHEGADTQYF. The CDR3 coding sequence is TGCAGCACGCACGAGGGGGCGGATACGCAGTATTTT.

This rearrangement joins TRBV29-1 to TRBJ2-2, with unresolved D. V was clipped by 5 bases and J by 2 bases, with 6 bases between them. CDR1 and CDR2 from the germline V gene are SQVTM and ANQGSEA. CDR3 length equals 12 residues. Here the CDR3 reads CSVKGNTGELFF. The CDR3 DNA reads TGCAGCGTTAAGGGCAACACCGGGGAGCTGTTTTTT.

In DNA, the CDR3 is TGCAGCGTTGACGGATACAATGAGCAGTTCTTC. Protein product: CSVDGYNEQFF. The chain combines TRBV29-1 with TRBJ2-1; D call uncertain. V was trimmed by 3 bases and J by 4 bases, leaving 4 bases between them. Germline CDR1 and CDR2: SQVTM and ANQGSEA. CDR3 length equals 11 residues.

The chain employs TRBV12-3 or TRBV12-4 and TRBJ1-1; possible D gene TRBD1, 6 bases. The CDR3 totals 13 residues. The ends were cut back, 6 bases at V and 0 bases at J, with 8 bases in the middle. The CDR3 protein is CASRGHLNTEAFF. In nucleotides, the CDR3 is TGTGCCAGCAGGGGACACTTGAACACTGAAGCTTTCTTT.

The V gene is TRBV20-1, the J gene TRBJ2-7; no reliable D call. CDR1 and CDR2 (germline): DFQATT, SNEGSKA (reference sequence). V lost 6 bases to trimming and J lost 4 bases, with 22 bases between them. This CDR3 spans 15 amino acids. In DNA form, the CDR3 reads TGCAGTGCGCAGAGTCCAAGTCCTCCTGCATACGAGCAGTACTTC. It specifies CSAQSPSPPAYEQYF.

This chain connects TRBV30 to TRBJ1-2; the match to TRBD1 covers 8 bases. Germline trimming cut 8 bases from V and 8 bases from J; bases unmatched to any gene: 13. The germline gives CDR1 GTSNPN, CDR2 SVGIG (reference sequence). The CDR3 extends over 13 amino acids. The DNA for the CDR3 is TGTGCCATCTCAGGGGGCAAATGGTTGGGCTACACCTTC. As protein: CAISGGKWLGYTF.

This chain joins TRBV4-3 and TRBJ2-5; TRBD2 matches 13 bases. Trimming removed 0 bases from V and 5 bases from J; junction bases left unmatched: 15. CDR1 is LGHNA and CDR2 is YSLEER in the germline V gene. The CDR3 extends over 20 amino acids. The CDR3 nucleotides read TGCGCCAGCAGCCAAGATTATAAAGGGGGACTAGCGGGATATCGGGAGACCCAGTACTTC. As protein: CASSQDYKGGLAGYRETQYF.

The chain is built from TRBV4-3 and TRBJ2-1, with TRBD2 matching over 9 bases. J gave up 10 bases and V 4 bases, and 11 bases lay outside the gene matches. The length of the CDR3 is 15 residues. CDR1 is LGHNA and CDR2 is YSLEER in the germline V gene. The CDR3 loop reads CASSLEGSGSNEQFF. Written as DNA, the CDR3 is TGCGCCAGCAGCCTCGAAGGTAGCGGGAGCAACGAGCAGTTCTTC.

The chain links TRBV30 to TRBJ1-2, with no clear D. Trimming pared 0 bases from V and 7 bases from J, leaving 18 bases between. Germline V gene lookup returns CDR1 GTSNPN and CDR2 SVGIG (reference sequence). The CDR3 is made up of 15 amino acids. The CDR3 spells CAWSVLAQAALGYTF. In DNA, the CDR3 is TGTGCCTGGAGTGTATTGGCCCAAGCGGCCCTTGGCTACACCTTC.

This clonotype appeared a single time. The chain is built from TRBV5-1 and TRBJ2-7; D may be TRBD2 (5 bases). This CDR3 has 13 amino acids. Deletions cut 4 bases from V and 6 bases from J, with 14 bases between. CDR1 and CDR2 (germline): SGHRS, YFSETQ. The CDR3 is CASSPGPRGEQYF. The CDR3 DNA follows: TGCGCCAGCAGCCCGGGCCCTCGGGGCGAGCAGTACTTC.

The V and J genes are TRBV15 and TRBJ2-2, with D possibly being TRBD1 or TRBD2 (6 bases each). CDR3 length: 17 residues. The germline CDR1 and CDR2 sequences are LNHNV and YYDKDF (reference sequence). Trimming left V 2 bases short and J 2 bases short, with 15 bases between. CDR3 amino acids: CATSRRRGGLNTGELFF. The CDR3 region has the DNA TGTGCCACCAGCAGACGACGAGGGGGGCTAAACACCGGGGAGCTGTTTTTT.

The chain couples TRBV29-1 to TRBJ2-6; TRBD1 agrees at 7 bases. V was pared by 6 bases and J by 4 bases, with 12 bases of the junction left unmatched. CDR1 and CDR2 from the germline V gene are SQVTM and ANQGSEA. The CDR3 consists of 16 residues. The CDR3 nucleotides are TGCAGCGTCGCTATCCTAACAGGGGTCGGGGCCAACGTCCTGACTTTC. Translation gives CSVAILTGVGANVLTF.

This clonotype was counted a single time. The chain uses TRBV12-3 or TRBV12-4 and TRBJ1-1, with D possibly matching TRBD1 (5 bases). The CDR3 extends over 12 amino acids. The V and J ends lost 7 bases and 13 bases respectively, with 19 bases between them. CDR3 amino acids: CASNTPPGRVFF. The CDR3 DNA is TGTGCCAGCAACACCCCCCCAGGGAGAGTTTTCTTT.

The V gene is TRBV11-1, the J gene TRBJ2-3; D is unclear. This CDR3 region has 11 residues. CDR1 is SGHAT and CDR2 is FQDESV in the germline V gene (reference sequence). V dropped 6 bases and J dropped 13 bases, with 14 bases sitting between them. The DNA for the CDR3 is TGTGCCAGCAGTCTCGAGTTTAGGAAGTATTTT. This encodes CASSLEFRKYF.

V is TRBV30 and J is TRBJ2-3; TRBD2 matches 9 bases. The CDR3 contains 14 residues. V lost 3 bases to trimming and J lost 0 bases; unmatched junction nucleotides: 1. Germline V CDR1 and CDR2: GTSNPN, SVGIG (reference sequence). The CDR3: CAWRGLASTDTQYF. As DNA, the CDR3 is TGTGCCTGGAGAGGACTAGCGAGCACAGATACGCAGTATTTT. The variable domain in full, completed from reference TRBV30 and TRBJ2-3, reads SQTIHQWPATLVQPVGSPLSLECTVEGTSNPNLYWYRQAAGRGLQLLFYSVGIGQISSEVPQNLSASRPQDRQFILSSKKLLLSDSGFYLCAWRGLASTDTQYFGPGTRLTVL.

V gene TRBV15 combines with J gene TRBJ2-2; 8 bases agree with TRBD1. The V gene's germline CDR1 is LNHNV and CDR2 YYDKDF (reference sequence). The CDR3 runs 13 residues. After removal of 7 bases from V and 4 bases from J, the junction contained 2 bases not matched to a gene. CDR3 region: CATTGGITGELFF. The CDR3, as DNA: TGTGCCACCACAGGGGGCATCACCGGGGAGCTGTTTTTT.

The chain is built from TRBV29-1 and TRBJ2-5; 8 bases line up with TRBD1. The CDR3 spans 15 residues. CDR1 is SQVTM, CDR2 ANQGSEA, per germline. The V segment lost 1 base and the J segment 5 bases; nucleotides outside the gene matches: 9. In DNA, the CDR3 is TGCAGCGTTGAAGGCCGGGACAGGTATAGGGAGACCCAGTACTTC. Encoded protein: CSVEGRDRYRETQYF. Together with reference TRBV29-1 and TRBJ2-5, the CDR3 gives the full variable domain: SAVISQKPSRDICQRGTSLTIQCQVDSQVTMMFWYRQQPGQSLTLIATANQGSEATYESGFVIDKFPISRPNLTFSTLTVSNMSPEDSSIYLCSVEGRDRYRETQYFGPGTRLLVL.

This clonotype appeared a single time. The genes are TRBV14 and TRBJ2-5, with a tentative D call TRBD1 (6 bases). Per germline, CDR1 SGHDN and CDR2 FVKESK. V was pared by 2 bases and J by 0 bases, with 10 bases between. The CDR3 has 15 amino acids. The CDR3 reads CASSQLTGNQETQYF. The CDR3, as DNA: TGTGCCAGCAGCCAACTCACAGGGAACCAAGAGACCCAGTACTTC.

The J gene is TRBJ2-1, the V gene TRBV29-1, with D perhaps matching TRBD2 (6 bases). The CDR3 runs 14 residues. Germline V CDR1 and CDR2: SQVTM, ANQGSEA. The V and J ends lost 6 bases and 7 bases respectively, with 19 bases between them. Here the CDR3 reads CSVVLAYPGNEQFF. In DNA, the CDR3 is TGCAGCGTCGTACTAGCATACCCGGGGAATGAGCAGTTCTTC.

V gene TRBV20-1 combines with J gene TRBJ2-6; D is undetermined. Trimming cost V 7 bases and J 0 bases, with 7 bases left between them. This CDR3 comprises 13 residues. The germline V gene encodes CDR1 DFQATT and CDR2 SNEGSKA (reference sequence). CDR3 in DNA: TGCAGTGGATACAGCTCTGGGGCCAACGTCCTGACTTTC. Its translation: CSGYSSGANVLTF.

The chain combines TRBV7-2 with TRBJ1-1; D perhaps matches TRBD1 (6 bases). This CDR3 contains 16 residues. The germline V and J ends were trimmed by 4 bases and 0 bases, with 15 bases remaining between them. The germline V gene has CDR1 SGHTA and CDR2 FQGNSA. CDR3 sequence: CASSSGAGVMNTEAFF. The CDR3, as DNA: TGTGCCAGCAGCTCGGGGGCAGGGGTAATGAACACTGAAGCTTTCTTT.

Only a few counts were recorded for this clonotype. The chain has TRBV29-1 and TRBJ1-3; D ambiguous. The V and J ends lost 4 bases and 2 bases respectively, with 12 bases between them. The CDR3 has 14 amino acids. The germline V gene encodes CDR1 SQVTM and CDR2 ANQGSEA. In nucleotides, the CDR3 is TGCAGCGTTGTAGGAGGCGAAACTGGAAACACCATATATTTT. Translated, it gives CSVVGGETGNTIYF.

This chain connects TRBV11-2 to TRBJ2-7; the D is unclear. CDR1 SGHAT and CDR2 FQNNGV come from the germline V gene. V was shortened by 8 bases and J by 2 bases, with 10 bases between the two germline ends. This CDR3 contains 12 residues. The CDR3 spells CASVGRTYEQYF. For the CDR3, the DNA is TGTGCCAGCGTCGGCCGCACCTACGAGCAGTACTTC.

The J gene is TRBJ2-7, the V gene TRBV18; 7 positions match TRBD1. CDR3 size: 14 residues. V shed 6 bases and J 1 base; nucleotides not matched to a gene: 6. The germline V gene encodes CDR1 KGHSH and CDR2 LQKENI. CDR3 residues: CASSDQTGSYEQYF. DNA for the CDR3: TGTGCCAGCTCCGATCAGACAGGGTCCTACGAGCAGTACTTC.

The chain carries TRBV20-1 and TRBJ2-7; perhaps TRBD1 as D (5 bases). The germline V gene encodes CDR1 DFQATT and CDR2 SNEGSKA (reference sequence). The CDR3 covers 13 residues. Trimming took 4 bases from V and 6 from J, leaving 16 bases between them. The CDR3 sequence: CSAILGRDSEQYF. CDR3 DNA: TGCAGTGCTATACTCGGCAGGGATAGCGAGCAGTACTTC.

The chain has TRBV19 and TRBJ2-5; no clear D. Per germline, CDR1 LNHDA and CDR2 SQIVND (reference sequence). The germline V and J ends were trimmed by 4 bases and 5 bases, with 11 bases remaining between them. The CDR3 length is 13 residues. The CDR3: CASSNYLGETQYF. DNA of the CDR3: TGTGCCAGTAGTAACTACCTGGGGGAGACCCAGTACTTC.

V usage is TRBV12-3 or TRBV12-4 and J usage is TRBJ2-5; no definite D call. The V end lost 2 bases, the J end lost 7 bases, and 11 bases lay between the germline ends. The length of the CDR3 is 13 residues. The CDR3 spells CASSLRNLVTQYF. The CDR3 DNA reads as TGTGCCAGCAGTTTACGTAACCTTGTGACCCAGTACTTC.